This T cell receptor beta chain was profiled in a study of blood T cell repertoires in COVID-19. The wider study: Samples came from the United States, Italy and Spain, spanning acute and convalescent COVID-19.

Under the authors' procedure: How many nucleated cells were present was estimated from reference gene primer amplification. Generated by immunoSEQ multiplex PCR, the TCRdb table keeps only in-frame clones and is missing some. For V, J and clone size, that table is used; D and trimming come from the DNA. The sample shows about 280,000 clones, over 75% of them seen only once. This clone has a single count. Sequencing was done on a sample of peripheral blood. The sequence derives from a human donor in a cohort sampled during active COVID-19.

The CDR3 DNA reads TGTGCCAGCAGCTCCCTCTATCAGCCCCAGCATTTT. Its translation: CASSSLYQPQHF. The chain couples TRBV5-6 to TRBJ1-5; D is unresolved. The CDR3 has 12 residues. The germline V gene has CDR1 SGHDT and CDR2 YYEEEE. Trimming took 3 bases from V and 5 from J, leaving 6 bases between them.